This T cell receptor beta chain was found in a study of blood T cell repertoires in COVID-19. Study summary: Sample material is recorded as cDNA or gDNA derived from T cells, B-cell-depleted T cells, or PBMCs.

Authors' processing steps: Estimation of nucleated cell counts was performed using reference gene primer amplification. Profiled with immunoSEQ multiplex PCR; TCRdb holds only in-frame clones, not every one. That table furnishes V, J and clone size, whereas the DNA furnished D and trimming. There are about 190,000 clones in the sample; 70% to 80% occur only once, and around 16% lies in the top ten. The CDR3 length is 19 residues. In germline, CDR1 is SGHRS, CDR2 YFSETQ. J lost 2 bases, V lost 3 bases, and 8 bases had no gene match. This receptor was identified in a woman between 50 and 59 years old who had recovered from COVID-19. The rearrangement joins TRBV5-1 to TRBJ2-1, with TRBD2 matching over 16 bases. The sequencing input was PBMCs or T cells enriched from blood (not recorded which). The CDR3 is CASSYPGLAGGRTYNEQFF. In DNA, the CDR3 is TGCGCCAGCAGCTACCCGGGACTAGCGGGAGGGCGAACCTACAATGAGCAGTTCTTC.